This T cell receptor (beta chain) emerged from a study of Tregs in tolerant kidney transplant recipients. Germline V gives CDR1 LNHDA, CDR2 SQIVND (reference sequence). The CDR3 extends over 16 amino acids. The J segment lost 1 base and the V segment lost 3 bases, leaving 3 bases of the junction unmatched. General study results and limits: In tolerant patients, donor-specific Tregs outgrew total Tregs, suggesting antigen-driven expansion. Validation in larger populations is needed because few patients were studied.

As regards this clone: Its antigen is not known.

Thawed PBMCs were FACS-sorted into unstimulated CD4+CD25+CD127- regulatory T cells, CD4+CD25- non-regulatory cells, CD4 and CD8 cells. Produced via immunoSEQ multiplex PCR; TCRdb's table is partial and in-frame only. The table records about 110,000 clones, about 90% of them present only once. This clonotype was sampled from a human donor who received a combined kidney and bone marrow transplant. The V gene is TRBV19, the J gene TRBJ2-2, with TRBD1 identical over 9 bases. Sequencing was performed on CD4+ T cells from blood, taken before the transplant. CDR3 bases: TGTGCCAGTAGTATCTGGACAGGGGAGAACACCGGGGAGCTGTTTTTT. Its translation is CASSIWTGENTGELFF.